A single sample is the source of the 21 T cell receptor beta chains below, sequenced in a study of blood T cell repertoires in COVID-19. Some clones are missing from TCRdb's copy, which holds only in-frame ones; the method was immunoSEQ multiplex PCR. The repertoire holds around 270,000 clones, about nine tenths seen once, with roughly 9.8% in the top ten. Sample: peripheral blood. Source of these receptors: a middle-aged man who had recovered from COVID-19.

This chain links TRBV3-1 (or the pseudogene TRBV3-2) with TRBJ1-3; maybe TRBD1 (5 bases). Germline values: CDR1 LGHDT, CDR2 YNNKEL (reference sequence). This CDR3 comprises 16 residues. Trimming removed 3 bases from V and 0 bases from J, with 12 bases in between. The CDR3: CASSHPRATSGNTIYF. The CDR3 DNA reads TGTGCCAGCAGCCACCCCAGGGCAACCTCTGGAAACACCATATATTTT.

This chain connects TRBV7-6 to TRBJ2-7; D might be TRBD2 (5 bases). CDR3 size: 13 residues. Germline CDR1 reads SGHVS; CDR2 reads FNYEAQ. V was clipped by 5 bases and J by 3 bases, with 11 bases between them. The CDR3 DNA reads as TGTGCCAGCAGCCCTGACTATAACTACGAGCAGTACTTC. It encodes CASSPDYNYEQYF.

The rearrangement joins TRBV27 to TRBJ2-2; 8 bases are shared with TRBD2. After removal of 0 bases from V and 4 bases from J, the junction contained 10 bases not matched to a gene. The CDR3 extends over 18 amino acids. CDR1 MNHEY and CDR2 SMNVEV come from the germline V gene (reference sequence). Here the CDR3 DNA reads TGTGCCAGCAGTTTATCGGGTCCGGGAGGGCGGGGCACCGGGGAGCTGTTTTTT. The encoded protein is CASSLSGPGGRGTGELFF.

In its sample, this clone was seen a few times. This chain links TRBV10-2 with TRBJ1-2; D possibly corresponds to TRBD1 (6 bases). The CDR3 covers 14 residues. Germline lookup yields CDR1 WSHSY and CDR2 SAAADI. Between the trimmed V and J ends, which lost 8 bases and 7 bases, there was a span of 20 bases. CDR3 in amino acids: CASLAQQGGGGYTF. The CDR3 DNA reads as TGCGCCAGCTTGGCCCAACAGGGTGGAGGTGGCTACACCTTC.

The J gene is TRBJ2-3, the V gene TRBV6-2 or TRBV6-3; 9 bases are a match to TRBD2. CDR3 length: 19 amino acids. V lost 4 bases and J lost 0; bases outside the gene matches: 14. Germline CDR1 MNHEY, CDR2 SVGEGT. Here the CDR3 DNA reads TGTGCCAGCAGTTTTAGCGGGAGAGAACTACTTCCTAGCACAGATACGCAGTATTTT. It translates to CASSFSGRELLPSTDTQYF.

The chain joins TRBV5-6 to TRBJ1-1; 7 nucleotides line up with TRBD1. This CDR3 comprises 15 residues. V was pared by 5 bases and J by 0 bases, with 7 bases of the junction left unmatched. Germline V lookup: CDR1 SGHDT, CDR2 YYEEEE. CDR3 DNA: TGTGCCAGCAGTTATTGGGACAGTTTGAACACTGAAGCTTTCTTT. The encoded protein is CASSYWDSLNTEAFF.

V usage is TRBV6-5 and J usage is TRBJ2-3; TRBD1 is a possible D gene (6 bases). Looked up from germline, CDR1 is MNHEY and CDR2 is SVGAGI. CDR3 size: 14 residues. V was clipped by 6 bases and J by 0 bases, with 10 bases between them. CDR3 loop: CASSPGVSTDTQYF. The CDR3 DNA sequence: TGTGCCAGCAGCCCAGGGGTTAGCACAGATACGCAGTATTTT.

This chain links TRBV18 with TRBJ2-3; TRBD1 might be the D (5 bases). Germline V gives CDR1 KGHSH, CDR2 LQKENI. This CDR3 has 16 residues. V was shortened by 1 base and J by 2 bases, with 13 bases between the two germline ends. For the CDR3, the DNA is TGTGCCAGCTCACCACTATCAGGGTCCGACACAGATACGCAGTATTTT. Translating it yields CASSPLSGSDTDTQYF.

The chain is built from TRBV5-1 and TRBJ1-2; 8 nucleotides match TRBD1. The V and J ends lost 1 base and 3 bases, in that order; junction bases with no gene match: 11. The CDR3 extends over 17 amino acids. In germline, CDR1 is SGHRS, CDR2 YFSETQ. CDR3 nucleotides: TGCGCCAGCAGCTTGTCCCAGCGGGACAGGAAAGACTATGGCTACACCTTC. Amino acids: CASSLSQRDRKDYGYTF.

The V gene is TRBV19, the J gene TRBJ1-1; D is unclear. V was pared by 2 bases and J by 0 bases, with 7 bases between. The CDR3 loop spans 14 amino acids. Germline CDR1 reads LNHDA; CDR2 reads SQIVND (reference sequence). The CDR3 loop is CASSILSVNTEAFF. Written as DNA, the CDR3 is TGTGCCAGTAGTATATTATCGGTGAACACTGAAGCTTTCTTT.

The V and J genes are TRBV19 and TRBJ1-2; TRBD1 matches 8 bases. V trimming: 4 bases; J trimming: 2 bases; junction bases outside the gene matches: 0. CDR3 size: 13 residues. Germline CDR1 LNHDA, CDR2 SQIVND (reference sequence). DNA of the CDR3: TGTGCCAGTAGTAGACAGGGGAACTATGGCTACACCTTC. Residues: CASSRQGNYGYTF.

The chain uses TRBV4-3 and TRBJ2-5; D may be TRBD2 (5 bases). The germline gives CDR1 LGHNA, CDR2 YSLEER. V was trimmed by 0 bases and J by 4 bases, leaving 18 bases between them. The CDR3 consists of 17 residues. DNA for the CDR3: TGCGCCAGCAGCCAAGATGTTGACTATGGGGTGGGAGAGACCCAGTACTTC. Its protein product is CASSQDVDYGVGETQYF.

The chain recombines TRBV4-3 with TRBJ2-7; 7 positions agree with TRBD1. The CDR3 has 14 residues. Germline CDR1 is LGHNA and CDR2 is YSLEER. V was pared by 1 base and J by 3 bases, with 3 bases of the junction left unmatched. The DNA of the CDR3 is TGCGCCAGCAGCCAAGGACAGGGTAGCTACGAGCAGTACTTC. This translates into CASSQGQGSYEQYF.

V usage is TRBV7-8 and J usage is TRBJ1-2; D is ambiguous. Trimming left V 3 bases short and J 0 bases short, with 11 bases between. The germline V gene has CDR1 SGHVS and CDR2 FQNEAQ. This CDR3 comprises 15 residues. CDR3 coding DNA: TGTGCCAGCAGCTTTTCTCACTTATCTAACTATGGCTACACCTTC. As protein: CASSFSHLSNYGYTF.

V is TRBV10-3 and J is TRBJ2-1, with 9 bases that match TRBD2. This CDR3 is built from 14 residues. V shed 4 bases and J 5 bases; nucleotides not matched to a gene: 3. Germline V gene sequence: CDR1 ENHRY, CDR2 SYGVKD. This chain's CDR3 is CAISARGGDNEQFF. DNA for the CDR3: TGTGCCATCAGTGCCCGCGGGGGGGACAATGAGCAGTTCTTC.

The chain combines TRBV27 with TRBJ1-3; 7 bases match TRBD1. Trimming removed 6 bases from V and 0 bases from J; junction bases left unmatched: 11. Germline V CDR1 and CDR2: MNHEY, SMNVEV (reference sequence). The CDR3 is made up of 17 amino acids. CDR3 sequence (DNA): TGTGCCAGCAGCGCCAAGAGGACAGGCTACTCTGGAAACACCATATATTTT. Encoded protein: CASSAKRTGYSGNTIYF.

The chain employs TRBV11-3 and TRBJ2-2; TRBD2 matches 8 bases. The germline gives CDR1 SGHNT, CDR2 YENEEA. V lost 5 bases, J lost 10 bases, and 12 bases stayed unmatched. This CDR3 has 15 amino acids. DNA for the CDR3: TGTGCCAGCAGCCACTCGGGACTAGAAGACGAGGAGCTGTTTTTT. Its protein product is CASSHSGLEDEELFF.

This clone came up a few times. The chain employs TRBV5-1 and TRBJ2-2; 8 bases agree with TRBD2. Per germline, CDR1 SGHRS and CDR2 YFSETQ. The CDR3 runs to 17 residues. Trimming removed 0 bases from V and 6 bases from J; junction bases left unmatched: 10. CDR3 DNA sequence: TGCGCCAGCAGCTTGGGGATTGGAGCTAGCGGGTCCGGGGAGCTGTTTTTT. Its translation is CASSLGIGASGSGELFF.

The rearrangement links TRBV9 to TRBJ2-5, with 7 bases identical to TRBD2. The germline gives CDR1 SGDLS, CDR2 YYNGEE. J gave up 9 bases and V 0 bases, and 14 bases lay outside the gene matches. CDR3 length: 16 residues. The CDR3 DNA reads as TGTGCCAGCAGCGTAGTAGCGGGCGGGAGCTGTCCGGCCCAGTACTTC. It yields the protein CASSVVAGGSCPAQYF.

The chain employs TRBV7-9 and TRBJ2-7; 7 nucleotides match TRBD1. J lost 9 bases, V lost 4 bases, and 6 bases had no gene match. The CDR3 covers 12 residues. Looked up from germline, CDR1 is SEHNR and CDR2 is FQNEAQ (reference sequence). CDR3 protein: CASSSRQGVQYF. The DNA for the CDR3 is TGTGCCAGCAGCTCCCGACAGGGCGTGCAGTACTTC.

This rearrangement joins TRBV10-3 to TRBJ2-3; 10 bases are shared with TRBD1. The germline gives CDR1 ENHRY, CDR2 SYGVKD. V lost 8 bases and J lost 5; bases outside the gene matches: 10. The CDR3 loop spans 15 amino acids. The chain's CDR3 is CAIEMDGTGVDTQYF. In nucleotides, the CDR3 is TGTGCCATCGAAATGGACGGGACAGGGGTAGATACGCAGTATTTT.